Here is one TCR beta chain with its context. What it recognizes is unknown. The data belong to a study of T cell repertoires in cytomegalovirus infection. Study-wide background: As its CMV epitopes, the study selected recently identified HLA-C-restricted and well-studied HLA-B-restricted targets. Public TCR beta signatures provided an indication of both CMV infection and a matching HLA type.

General study points: Individuals carrying CMV plus the relevant HLA were identified by cumulative frequency of public TCR beta families. There were HLA-C-restricted CMV-specific TCR beta clonotypes dominating the ex vivo response.

Trimming pared 5 bases from V and 7 bases from J, leaving 12 bases between. Germline V lookup: CDR1 SGHTA, CDR2 FQGNSA. This CDR3 region has 13 residues. TCRdb itself ran the reads through MiXCR, one entry per CDR3 protein. The data contain some 500,000 distinct CDR3 sequences, about 40% of them singletons. Sequencing was performed on cultured PBMCs, taken from culture after CMV antigen stimulation. This clonotype was sampled from a human donor in good health (CMV status not recorded). Some clones in this sample may be carry-over from other donors' samples. The J gene is TRBJ1-5, the V gene TRBV7-2; TRBD1 is a possible D gene (6 bases). The CDR3 DNA is TGTGCCAGCAGCCAAGGGGGGGGACAGCCCCAGCATTTT. This encodes CASSQGGGQPQHF.